The clone carrying this TCR beta chain was observed a few times. What it binds is not known. This CDR3 is built from 17 residues. V was clipped by 1 base and J by 6 bases, with 21 bases between them. CDR1 and CDR2 from the germline V gene are SNHLY and FYNNEI. These data belong to a study of blood T cells in healthy people across ages. Study-level points and caveats: CMV status of donors was unknown, possibly confounding expanded clonotype changes. One million T cells yielded diversity estimates that were considered underestimates.

A second PCR, run for roughly 7 to 11 cycles, used a sample-barcoded 5' primer plus a J-beta primer mix. A single record per CDR3 protein comes from TCRdb applying MiXCR to the 5' RACE reads. The table records under 1,100,000 distinct CDR3 sequences, approximately 25% of them present only once. Ranging in age from about 6 to 100, the donors were healthy Caucasian individuals from Russia. Samples had at least 7 million PBMCs isolated from them. These records were also assigned to another study, of T cells of mothers and their children.

This clonotype originated in a girl between 2 and 10 years old in good health. The sequencing sample was made of blood. The chain has TRBV2 and TRBJ1-1; D is possibly TRBD1 (6 bases). The CDR3 DNA reads TGTGCCAGCAGTGAAGGCATCGGGGGCGGTCTTTACGCTGAAGCTTTCTTT. This sequence encodes CASSEGIGGGLYAEAFF.